A single sample gave rise to the 28 T cell receptor beta chains below, sequenced in a study of PD-1 blockade in classical Hodgkin lymphoma. Sequencing was performed with immunoSEQ multiplex PCR; in TCRdb, only in-frame clones are kept and a portion is missing. This sample has tens of thousands of clones; nearly 85% occur once, and the top ten carry 15% to 20%. Noted time point: cycle 4 day 1 (C4D1), after 5 to 7 weeks of nivolumab. The patients all showed relapse after autologous stem cell transplantation, while their brentuximab vedotin exposure varied. Sequencing was performed on peripheral blood mononuclear cells (PBMCs), taken before the fourth cycle of nivolumab. These receptors were taken from a human donor with classical Hodgkin lymphoma.

This chain connects TRBV6-1 to TRBJ1-5; D unresolved. The CDR3 spans 15 residues. Trimming removed 0 bases from V and 5 bases from J, with 11 bases in between. Germline V gene data show CDR1 as MNHNS and CDR2 as SASEGT. As DNA, the CDR3 is TGTGCCAGCAGTGAAGCGGGGAACCGGCATCAGCCCCAGCATTTT. Amino acid sequence: CASSEAGNRHQPQHF.

The sample holds a few counts of this clone. The chain has TRBV20-1 and TRBJ1-1, with no clear D. Germline loops: CDR1 DFQATT, CDR2 SNEGSKA (reference sequence). The CDR3 is made up of 11 amino acids. Trimming shortened V by 8 bases and J by 2 bases, and 9 bases separated the two germline ends. The DNA for the CDR3 is TGCAGTAGGACCCTCAACACTGAAGCTTTCTTT. Translation: CSRTLNTEAFF.

The gene calls are TRBV10-3 and TRBJ2-7, with TRBD1 matching 9 bases. V dropped 11 bases and J dropped 6; count of bases not matched to a gene: 11. CDR3 size: 13 residues. Germline loops: CDR1 ENHRY, CDR2 SYGVKD. CDR3 region: CAVKPGTGLEQYF. The CDR3 coding sequence is TGTGCCGTAAAACCCGGGACAGGGCTCGAGCAGTACTTC.

This chain uses TRBV6-5 with TRBJ2-4; 7 nucleotides line up with TRBD1. This CDR3 has 16 amino acids. V dropped 0 bases and J dropped 1; count of bases not matched to a gene: 3. Germline assignment: CDR1 MNHEY and CDR2 SVGAGI. The CDR3: CASSYSETGAKNIQYF. The CDR3 DNA reads as TGTGCCAGCAGTTACTCGGAGACAGGGGCCAAAAACATTCAGTACTTC.

The chain combines TRBV5-5 with TRBJ2-2, with D tentatively TRBD2 (6 bases). The CDR3 runs 15 residues. Trimming cost V 4 bases and J 1 base, with 11 bases left between them. Germline V gives CDR1 SGHKS, CDR2 YYEKEE (reference sequence). In nucleotides, the CDR3 is TGTGCCAGCAGCGTCATAGCGGAGAACACCGGGGAGCTGTTTTTT. This translates into CASSVIAENTGELFF. Supplemented by reference TRBV5-5 and TRBJ2-2, the full variable domain reads DAGVTQSPTHLIKTRGQQVTLRCSPISGHKSVSWYQQVLGQGPQFIFQYYEKEERGRGNFPDRFSARQFPNYSSELNVNALLLGDSALYLCASSVIAENTGELFFGEGSRLTVL.

This clone was observed once. The chain links TRBV9 to TRBJ2-5, with 8 bases aligning to TRBD1. The V gene end was trimmed by 3 bases and the J gene end by 4 bases; junction bases not matched to a gene: 8. The length of the CDR3 is 15 residues. Germline loops: CDR1 SGDLS, CDR2 YYNGEE. CDR3 in amino acids: CASSGGTGPPETQYF. DNA of the CDR3: TGTGCCAGCAGCGGAGGGACAGGCCCCCCAGAGACCCAGTACTTC.

The chain joins TRBV5-8 to TRBJ2-3; 9 bases match TRBD2. V lost 4 bases to trimming and J lost 4 bases; unmatched junction nucleotides: 10. Germline V gene lookup returns CDR1 SGHTS and CDR2 YDEGEE. The CDR3 extends over 16 amino acids. The DNA of the CDR3 is TGTGCCAGCAGCCTTACCCCGACTAGCGGCGCAGATACGCAGTATTTT. This encodes CASSLTPTSGADTQYF.

The V and J genes are TRBV7-2 and TRBJ1-2; tentatively, D is TRBD1 (5 bases). Looked up from germline, CDR1 is SGHTA and CDR2 is FQGNSA. V gave up 0 bases and J gave up 5 bases, with 16 bases separating them. The CDR3 consists of 16 residues. This CDR3 reads CASSLATGPLAYGYTF. The CDR3 region has the DNA TGTGCCAGCAGCTTAGCAACAGGACCGCTCGCATATGGCTACACCTTC.

The chain uses TRBV10-3 and TRBJ2-1, with unresolved D. Trimming removed 10 bases at V and 8 bases at J, with 18 bases between. The CDR3 is made up of 13 amino acids. Germline V CDR1 and CDR2: ENHRY, SYGVKD. The CDR3 loop is CATSNLGFDEQFF. DNA for the CDR3: TGTGCCACAAGCAACCTCGGTTTTGATGAGCAGTTCTTC.

V usage is TRBV7-3 and J usage is TRBJ2-2, with TRBD1 as a possible D gene (6 bases). This CDR3 contains 17 residues. CDR1 and CDR2 (germline): SGHTA, FQGTGA. V shed 6 bases and J shed 1 base, with 18 bases lying between them. CDR3 in amino acids: CASSHLRGPLNTGELFF. Here the CDR3 DNA reads TGTGCCAGCAGTCATCTCAGGGGTCCACTGAACACCGGGGAGCTGTTTTTT.

The chain recombines TRBV21-1 with TRBJ2-2. TRBV21-1 is a known pseudogene. The CDR3 totals 15 residues. Here the CDR3 DNA reads TGTGCCAGCAGCAAAGACGCGGACCACACCGGGGAGCTGTTTTTT. This sequence encodes CASSKDADHTGELFF.

The V and J genes are TRBV7-2 and TRBJ1-1; D unresolved. CDR1 SGHTA and CDR2 FQGNSA come from the germline V gene. The CDR3 covers 14 residues. V was shortened by 6 bases and J by 3 bases, with 14 bases between the two germline ends. CDR3 in amino acids: CASRRGLTDTEAFF. CDR3 DNA sequence: TGTGCCAGCAGGAGAGGGTTAACGGACACTGAAGCTTTCTTT.

This chain joins TRBV7-8 and TRBJ2-7, with a weak D call TRBD1 (5 bases). Germline V lookup: CDR1 SGHVS, CDR2 FQNEAQ. Trimming removed 5 bases from V and 5 bases from J, with 10 bases in between. The length of the CDR3 is 12 residues. For the CDR3, the DNA is TGTGCCAGCAGCCCTAAGGGGAACGAGCAGTACTTC. This sequence encodes CASSPKGNEQYF.

The chain joins TRBV11-2 to TRBJ2-1; 8 nucleotides line up with TRBD2. CDR1 is SGHAT and CDR2 is FQNNGV in the germline V gene. V trimming: 0 bases; J trimming: 4 bases; junction bases outside the gene matches: 2. This CDR3 comprises 15 residues. CDR3 bases: TGTGCCAGCAGCTTAGATGCTAGCGGGTACAATGAGCAGTTCTTC. Protein product: CASSLDASGYNEQFF. The full variable domain, completed using reference TRBV11-2 and TRBJ2-1, is EAGVAQSPRYKIIEKRQSVAFWCNPISGHATLYWYQQILGQGPKLLIQFQNNGVVDDSQLPKDRFSAERLKGVDSTLKIQPAKLEDSAVYLCASSLDASGYNEQFFGPGTRLTVL.

The chain carries TRBV19 and TRBJ1-4; D is unclear. The CDR3 has 12 residues. In germline, CDR1 is LNHDA, CDR2 SQIVND (reference sequence). The V end lost 6 bases, the J end lost 5 bases, and 7 bases lay between the germline ends. The CDR3 coding sequence is TGTGCCAGTAGCCCTTCCAATGAAAAACTGTTTTTT. Translation gives CASSPSNEKLFF.

The chain has TRBV11-2 and TRBJ2-1, with TRBD2 matching over 13 bases. The CDR3 is 15 residues long. Unmatched junction bases numbered 1, after V lost 3 bases and J lost 5 bases. Germline V gene lookup returns CDR1 SGHAT and CDR2 FQNNGV. In nucleotides, the CDR3 is TGTGCCAGCAGCTTTACTAGCGGGAGGGACAATGAGCAGTTCTTC. Translation gives CASSFTSGRDNEQFF.

The V and J genes are TRBV7-2 and TRBJ2-6; D remains ambiguous. This CDR3 is 14 amino acids long. Per germline, CDR1 SGHTA and CDR2 FQGNSA. Trimming removed 1 base from V and 4 bases from J, with 5 bases in between. The CDR3 reads CASSLVGGANVLTF. In nucleotides, the CDR3 is TGTGCCAGCAGCTTAGTCGGAGGGGCCAACGTCCTGACTTTC. Full variable domain (missing parts from reference TRBV7-2 and TRBJ2-6): GAGVSQSPSNKVTEKGKDVELRCDPISGHTALYWYRQSLGQGLEFLIYFQGNSAPDKSGLPSDRFSAERTGGSVSTLTIQRTQQEDSAVYLCASSLVGGANVLTFGAGSRLTVL.

The J gene is TRBJ1-5, the V gene TRBV7-8; 8 bases fit TRBD1. V lost 5 bases to trimming and J lost 4 bases; unmatched junction nucleotides: 19. The CDR3 has 19 residues. Germline CDR1 and CDR2: SGHVS and FQNEAQ. This CDR3 is CASSPRQGLTDVRNQPQHF. CDR3 sequence (DNA): TGTGCCAGCAGCCCCCGACAGGGGCTAACGGACGTTCGAAATCAGCCCCAGCATTTT.

V and J are TRBV28 and TRBJ2-2; D remains ambiguous. The V end lost 3 bases, the J end lost 1 base, and 6 bases lay between the germline ends. This CDR3 contains 14 residues. Germline CDR1 reads MDHEN; CDR2 reads SYDVKM. This CDR3 is CASSLAGNTGELFF. In DNA, the CDR3 is TGTGCCAGCAGTTTGGCAGGGAACACCGGGGAGCTGTTTTTT.

The CDR3 DNA is TGTGCCAGCAGTAGCGATTCCCGGGAGACCCAGTACTTC. Protein: CASSSDSRETQYF. This sequence joins TRBV2 and TRBJ2-5, with unresolved D. CDR3 length: 13 residues. V was pared by 5 bases and J by 5 bases, with 12 bases between. The germline gives CDR1 SNHLY, CDR2 FYNNEI.

The V gene is TRBV5-1, the J gene TRBJ2-1, with 16 bases identical to TRBD2. V lost 5 bases to trimming and J lost 4 bases; unmatched junction nucleotides: 12. The CDR3 loop spans 19 amino acids. CDR1 and CDR2 (germline): SGHRS, YFSETQ. CDR3 in amino acids: CASRWPEGLAGGDYNEQFF. In DNA form, the CDR3 reads TGCGCCAGCAGATGGCCTGAGGGACTAGCGGGAGGGGATTACAATGAGCAGTTCTTC.

V usage is TRBV28 and J usage is TRBJ2-7; 7 bases agree with TRBD1. After removal of 5 bases from V and 1 base from J, the junction contained 8 bases not matched to a gene. Germline V gene sequence: CDR1 MDHEN, CDR2 SYDVKM. The CDR3 loop spans 15 amino acids. CDR3 DNA sequence: TGTGCCAGCAGTCCCCCGGGACAGCTTTCCTACGAGCAGTACTTC. This sequence encodes CASSPPGQLSYEQYF.

V usage is TRBV7-9 and J usage is TRBJ2-7; a weak D match, TRBD1 (6 bases). CDR3 size: 13 residues. Per the germline V gene, CDR1 is SEHNR and CDR2 is FQNEAQ (reference sequence). V lost 4 bases to trimming and J lost 5 bases, with 12 bases between them. Here the CDR3 DNA reads TGTGCCAGCAGCTCAACAGGGACAAACGAGCAGTACTTC. It specifies CASSSTGTNEQYF.

This clone was observed a few times. Other nucleotide sequences in the sample specify the same CDR3. The genes are TRBV7-3 and TRBJ1-2; 9 bases line up with TRBD1. The V and J ends lost 5 bases and 6 bases, in that order; junction bases with no gene match: 7. Germline assignment: CDR1 SGHTA and CDR2 FQGTGA. The CDR3 loop spans 14 amino acids. The CDR3 is CASSPTGGRDGYTF. CDR3 nucleotides: TGTGCCAGCAGCCCAACAGGGGGCCGGGATGGCTACACCTTC.

The chain links TRBV5-4 to TRBJ2-5, with D unresolved. Germline lookup yields CDR1 SGHNT and CDR2 YYREEE (reference sequence). Trimming removed 0 bases at V and 13 bases at J, with 19 bases between. The CDR3 length is 14 residues. CDR3 DNA sequence: TGTGCCAGCAGCTTGGCGGTCAACGATCCCATTCCGTACTTC. This gives the protein CASSLAVNDPIPYF. Together with reference TRBV5-4 and TRBJ2-5, the CDR3 gives the full variable domain: ETGVTQSPTHLIKTRGQQVTLRCSSQSGHNTVSWYQQALGQGPQFIFQYYREEENGRGNFPPRFSGLQFPNYSSELNVNALELDDSALYLCASSLAVNDPIPYFGPGTRLLVL.

This rearrangement joins TRBV7-8 to TRBJ2-7; D may be TRBD2 (6 bases). CDR1 is SGHVS, CDR2 FQNEAQ, per germline. With 4 bases removed from V and 1 base from J, the gap between germline ends came to 14 bases. This CDR3 contains 15 residues. CDR3 amino acids: CASSSLPGLSYEQYF. The CDR3 bases are TGTGCCAGCAGCTCGTTACCGGGACTGTCCTACGAGCAGTACTTC.

This chain uses TRBV5-1 with TRBJ2-1; 13 bases fit TRBD2. There are 16 residues in the CDR3. The trim removed 4 bases at V and 2 bases at J, leaving 3 bases unmatched. Germline V CDR1 and CDR2: SGHRS, YFSETQ. The CDR3 DNA is TGCGCCAGCAGCCGGACTAGCGGGAGCCCCTACAATGAGCAGTTCTTC. Translated, it gives CASSRTSGSPYNEQFF.

This chain joins TRBV28 and TRBJ1-1, with 8 positions matching TRBD1. Germline-derived CDR1 and CDR2 are MDHEN and SYDVKM. This CDR3 is 14 amino acids long. The junction had 3 bases not matched to a gene; V was cut back by 6 bases and J by 0 bases. The CDR3 DNA sequence: TGTGCCAGCAGACAGGGGGGAATGAACACTGAAGCTTTCTTT. This gives the protein CASRQGGMNTEAFF. Supplemented by reference TRBV28 and TRBJ1-1, the full variable domain reads DVKVTQSSRYLVKRTGEKVFLECVQDMDHENMFWYRQDPGLGLRLIYFSYDVKMKEKGDIPEGYSVSREKKERFSLILESASTNQTSMYLCASRQGGMNTEAFFGQGTRLTVV.